This T cell receptor beta chain comes out of a study of blood T cell repertoires in COVID-19. CDR1 is MRHNA and CDR2 is SNTAGT in the germline V gene. CDR3 length equals 16 residues. Trimming at V came to 0 bases and at J to 8 bases, leaving 8 bases not matched to a gene. Two negative PCRs, clearance, or symptom resolution characterized the recovered Cohort 3 donors. The assay was immunoSEQ multiplex PCR, and TCRdb's table has in-frame clones only and misses some. The sample includes around 300,000 clones, 90% of them seen just once. Source material: PBMCs or T cells enriched from blood (not recorded which). The source is a young woman who had recovered from COVID-19. J is TRBJ2-1 and V is TRBV6-4; 9 nucleotides match TRBD2. The CDR3 here is CASSDSGRGRGDEQFF. Here the CDR3 DNA reads TGTGCCAGCAGTGACTCGGGGCGCGGGAGGGGAGATGAGCAGTTCTTC.